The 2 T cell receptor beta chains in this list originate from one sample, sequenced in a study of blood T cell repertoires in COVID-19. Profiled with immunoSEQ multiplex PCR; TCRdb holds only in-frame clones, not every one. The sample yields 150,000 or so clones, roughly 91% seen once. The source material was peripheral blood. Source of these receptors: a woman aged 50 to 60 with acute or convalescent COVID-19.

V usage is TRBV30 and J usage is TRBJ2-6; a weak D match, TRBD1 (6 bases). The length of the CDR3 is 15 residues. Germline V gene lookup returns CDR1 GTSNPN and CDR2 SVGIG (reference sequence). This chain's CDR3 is CAHRQALSGANVLTF. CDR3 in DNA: TGTGCTCACAGACAGGCCCTCTCTGGGGCCAACGTCCTGACTTTC.

The CDR3 protein is CATSDLGSISNTGELFF. CDR3 nucleotides: TGTGCCACCAGTGATTTGGGCAGTATATCGAACACCGGGGAGCTGTTTTTT. The chain couples TRBV24-1 to TRBJ2-2; the D is unclear. The V end lost 0 bases, the J end lost 0 bases, and 10 bases lay between the germline ends. CDR1 and CDR2 (germline): KGHDR, SFDVKD. CDR3 length: 17 amino acids.